The TCR beta chain described here comes from a study of early T cells in non-severe SARS-CoV-2 infection. TCRdb reprocessed the 5' RACE reads via MiXCR and lists one record per CDR3 protein. This sample has 65,000 to 95,000 distinct CDR3 sequences, with more than 7.5% found just once. Germline V gene data show CDR1 as MNHNY and CDR2 as SVGAGI (reference sequence). CDR3 length: 13 residues. V was shortened by 0 bases and J by 9 bases, with 6 bases between the two germline ends. This clonotype was seen more than once but under ten times. The origin of this receptor is an adult who was a healthcare worker with PCR-confirmed SARS-CoV-2 infection or an uninfected control (not recorded which). The sample taken for sequencing was whole blood. The J gene is TRBJ1-6, the V gene TRBV6-6; D remains ambiguous. CDR3 DNA sequence: TGTGCCAGCAGTTACTCGTATTCTTCACCCCTCCACTTT. Its translation is CASSYSYSSPLHF.